Below are 15 T cell receptor beta chains sequenced from a single sample in a study of human T cells and chemical hapten exposure. This sample's time point: pre-sensitization, week 0. Treatment denoted: therapeutic diphenylcyclopropenone sensitization with weekly scalp DPC. TCRdb reanalysed the RACE reads using MiXCR and keeps one entry per CDR3 protein. The sample holds tens of thousands of distinct CDR3 sequences; 13% to 15% are singletons and the top ten take 4.6%. This specimen was whole blood, taken in connection with sensitization to the hapten diphenylcyclopropenone (DPC). The receptors were sampled from a woman in her forties or fifties with alopecia areata. Some clones in this sample may be carry-over from other donors' samples.

The chain couples TRBV6-5 to TRBJ2-4; the match to TRBD1 covers 9 bases. After removal of 6 bases from V and 3 bases from J, the junction contained 12 bases not matched to a gene. The CDR3 contains 17 residues. CDR1 is MNHEY, CDR2 SVGAGI, per germline. CDR3 residues: CASRTLNRGLSKNIQYF. As DNA, the CDR3 is TGTGCCAGCAGAACCCTAAACAGGGGGCTAAGCAAAAACATTCAGTACTTC.

The chain has TRBV6-1 and TRBJ2-6; the D gene is possibly TRBD2 (5 bases). Germline V gene data show CDR1 as MNHNS and CDR2 as SASEGT. The CDR3 is 13 residues long. CDR3 amino acids: CARRDSGANVLTF. In DNA form, the CDR3 reads TGTGCAAGACGGGACTCTGGGGCCAACGTCCTGACTTTC.

This clonotype is judged medium-sized. V and J are TRBV20-1 and TRBJ2-3; 11 nucleotides align to TRBD2. Trimming cost V 1 base and J 2 bases; bases outside gene matches: 2. The CDR3 covers 15 residues. CDR1 and CDR2 from the germline V gene are DFQATT and SNEGSKA (reference sequence). CDR3 sequence reads: CSARVAGGTTDTQYF. The CDR3 coding sequence is TGCAGTGCTAGAGTAGCGGGAGGGACCACAGATACGCAGTATTTT.

The J gene is TRBJ1-6, the V gene TRBV20-1; 7 bases are shared with TRBD1. CDR3 length: 15 amino acids. Germline assignment: CDR1 DFQATT and CDR2 SNEGSKA (reference sequence). Unmatched junction bases numbered 6, after V lost 0 bases and J lost 7 bases. CDR3 nucleotides: TGCAGTGCTAGAGATCTGGGACAGCGGAATTCACCCCTCCACTTT. Amino acids: CSARDLGQRNSPLHF.

Only a few counts were recorded for this clonotype. The genes are TRBV6-1 and TRBJ2-1, with 8 positions matching TRBD1. Trimming took 5 bases from V and 6 from J; bases not matched to a gene: 9. In germline, CDR1 is MNHNS, CDR2 SASEGT. The CDR3 has 15 residues. Written as DNA, the CDR3 is TGTGCCAGCAGTTTCCCGGGACAGGTGCCCAATGAGCAGTTCTTC. It specifies CASSFPGQVPNEQFF.

This clonotype has more than one count but fewer than ten. The chain has TRBV6-5 and TRBJ2-2; D is perhaps TRBD1 (5 bases). V was pared by 8 bases and J by 3 bases, with 16 bases between. The CDR3 runs to 15 residues. Germline values: CDR1 MNHEY, CDR2 SVGAGI. The CDR3 sequence: CASLTQQGHTGELFF. CDR3 bases: TGTGCCAGCCTTACACAGCAGGGCCACACCGGGGAGCTGTTTTTT.

This chain joins TRBV28 and TRBJ1-5; TRBD1 matches 9 bases. Per the germline V gene, CDR1 is MDHEN and CDR2 is SYDVKM. The CDR3 covers 16 residues. V lost 6 bases to trimming and J lost 6 bases; unmatched junction nucleotides: 12. The CDR3 DNA sequence: TGTGCCAGCAGAAGACAGGACAGGGGAAGGGGTCAGCCCCAGCATTTT. Protein: CASRRQDRGRGQPQHF.

This clonotype was seen a few times. The V call is TRBV30, the J call TRBJ2-7; a weak D match, TRBD2 (6 bases). CDR3 length: 16 amino acids. V lost 1 base to trimming and J lost 7 bases, with 23 bases between them. Germline V gene sequence: CDR1 GTSNPN, CDR2 SVGIG (reference sequence). The CDR3 DNA reads as TGTGCCTGGAGTGGGTTCGGACATTGGGTTGCGGGAGAGCAGTACTTC. Protein: CAWSGFGHWVAGEQYF.

This clonotype occurred a few times. V gene TRBV7-2 combines with J gene TRBJ2-4, with D perhaps TRBD1 or TRBD2 (5 bases each). Trimming left V 2 bases short and J 10 bases short, with 15 bases between. In germline, CDR1 is SGHTA, CDR2 FQGNSA. The CDR3 extends over 14 amino acids. CDR3 protein: CASSLISSRQIQYF. The DNA of the CDR3 is TGTGCCAGCAGCTTAATATCTAGCAGACAGATTCAGTACTTC. Based on the CDR3 plus reference TRBV7-2 and TRBJ2-4, the full variable domain is GAGVSQSPSNKVTEKGKDVELRCDPISGHTALYWYRQSLGQGLEFLIYFQGNSAPDKSGLPSDRFSAERTGGSVSTLTIQRTQQEDSAVYLCASSLISSRQIQYFGAGTRLSVL.

The sample holds many counts of this clonotype. CDR3 nucleotide sequence: TGTGCCAGCAGCCTTACTAGCGGGAAACAAGATACGCAGTATTTT. This translates into CASSLTSGKQDTQYF. V is TRBV7-2 and J is TRBJ2-3; 10 bases map to TRBD2. This CDR3 contains 15 residues. Unmatched junction bases numbered 7, after V lost 5 bases and J lost 5 bases. Germline V gene data show CDR1 as SGHTA and CDR2 as FQGNSA. Based on the CDR3 plus reference TRBV7-2 and TRBJ2-3, the full variable domain is GAGVSQSPSNKVTEKGKDVELRCDPISGHTALYWYRQSLGQGLEFLIYFQGNSAPDKSGLPSDRFSAERTGGSVSTLTIQRTQQEDSAVYLCASSLTSGKQDTQYFGPGTRLTVL.

The chain recombines TRBV20-1 with TRBJ2-5, with TRBD2 identical over 9 bases. Germline values: CDR1 DFQATT, CDR2 SNEGSKA (reference sequence). Germline trimming cut 2 bases from V and 5 bases from J; bases unmatched to any gene: 9. CDR3 length: 15 amino acids. Here the CDR3 reads CSARLGLAGTETQYF. The CDR3 nucleotides read TGCAGTGCTAGACTCGGGCTAGCGGGAACGGAGACCCAGTACTTC.

This clonotype showed up just a few times. The chain employs TRBV18 and TRBJ2-7; TRBD2 aligns across 8 bases. This CDR3 is 14 amino acids long. V gave up 2 bases and J gave up 2 bases; unmatched junction bases: 2. The germline V gene has CDR1 KGHSH and CDR2 LQKENI. The CDR3 sequence is CASSPLAGTYEQYF. Written as DNA, the CDR3 is TGTGCCAGCTCACCATTAGCGGGGACCTACGAGCAGTACTTC.

The rearrangement joins TRBV7-9 to TRBJ2-1, with TRBD1 identical over 7 bases. The length of the CDR3 is 14 residues. CDR1 and CDR2 (germline): SEHNR, FQNEAQ (reference sequence). The ends lost 4 bases at V and 4 bases at J; junction bases unmatched: 4. For the CDR3, the DNA is TGTGCCAGCAGCTCAGGACAGGATTACAATGAGCAGTTCTTC. Translation gives CASSSGQDYNEQFF.

This clonotype was picked up many times. The chain uses TRBV7-2 and TRBJ2-5, with a weak D call TRBD2 (6 bases). Trimming stripped 5 bases from V and 5 bases from J, with 18 bases between. The CDR3 extends over 15 amino acids. Germline values: CDR1 SGHTA, CDR2 FQGNSA. The CDR3, as DNA: TGTGCCAGCAGCATCGGAGGGAGGAAAAGGGAGACCCAGTACTTC. It encodes CASSIGGRKRETQYF.

This clonotype was seen a handful of times. The V and J genes are TRBV12-3 or TRBV12-4 and TRBJ2-5; D ambiguous. This CDR3 has 15 amino acids. V lost 3 bases and J lost 4, with 15 bases in between. Here the CDR3 DNA reads TGTGCCAGCAGTTTTTCCCCCGACGTGGCAGAGACCCAGTACTTC. Translation gives CASSFSPDVAETQYF.